This T cell receptor beta chain was sequenced during a study of blood T cell repertoires in COVID-19. About the study: From the United States, Italy and Spain came samples of acute and convalescent COVID-19.

The CDR3 is made up of 15 amino acids. J was trimmed by 2 bases and V by 6 bases; bases with no gene match: 8. CDR1 and CDR2 (germline): LGHDT, YNNKEL (reference sequence). In the study's own analysis: The authors estimated nucleated cell counts from reference gene primer amplification. Method: immunoSEQ multiplex PCR; TCRdb's copy keeps in-frame clones and lacks some. The V and J calls and clone size were taken over from that table, and D and trimming were inferred from the DNA. The sample yields about 90,000 clones, less than 85% seen once. V gene TRBV3-1 (or the pseudogene TRBV3-2) combines with J gene TRBJ2-5; TRBD2 aligns across 8 bases. Sequenced input: peripheral blood. This receptor was identified in a woman aged 70-85 years with acute or convalescent COVID-19. The CDR3 region is CASSSSGRGQETQYF. The CDR3 DNA reads TGTGCCAGCAGTTCCAGCGGGAGAGGGCAAGAGACCCAGTACTTC.